Given below is one TCR beta chain in context. The record originates from a study of cytomegalovirus exposure and HLA in healthy donors. The PCR had 60 Vbeta and 13 Jbeta primers. Data came from immunoSEQ multiplex PCR; TCRdb stores just in-frame clones and leaves some out. The sample lists under 130,000 clones; 60% to 70% were seen once. The CDR3 is 15 residues long. Germline-derived CDR1 and CDR2 are SGHTA and FQGTGA. J was trimmed by 4 bases and V by 5 bases; bases with no gene match: 4. The receptor comes from a woman between 45 and 60 years old in good health and CMV-seronegative. Sequencing was done on a sample of PBMCs. V and J are TRBV7-3 and TRBJ2-2; 10 nucleotides align to TRBD1. CDR3 protein: CASSTGQGVTGELFF. The CDR3 DNA is TGTGCCAGCAGCACCGGACAGGGGGTCACCGGGGAGCTGTTTTTT.